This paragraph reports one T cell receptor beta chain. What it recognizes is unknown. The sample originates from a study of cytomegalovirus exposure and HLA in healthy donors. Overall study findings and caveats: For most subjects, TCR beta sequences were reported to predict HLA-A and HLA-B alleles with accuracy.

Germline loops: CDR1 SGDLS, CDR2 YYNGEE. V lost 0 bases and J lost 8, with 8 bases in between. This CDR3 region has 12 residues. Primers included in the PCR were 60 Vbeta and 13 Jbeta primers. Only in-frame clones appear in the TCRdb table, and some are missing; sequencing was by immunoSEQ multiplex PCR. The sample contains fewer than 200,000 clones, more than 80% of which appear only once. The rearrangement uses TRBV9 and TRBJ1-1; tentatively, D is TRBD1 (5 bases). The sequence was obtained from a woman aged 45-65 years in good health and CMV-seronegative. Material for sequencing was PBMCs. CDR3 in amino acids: CASSVVQGEAFF. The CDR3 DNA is TGTGCCAGCAGCGTAGTTCAGGGAGAAGCTTTCTTT.